Following are 18 T cell receptor beta chains from one sample sequenced in a study of blood T cell repertoires in COVID-19. TCRdb's copy holds only in-frame clones and misses some; the assay was immunoSEQ multiplex PCR. This sample yields approximately 77,000 clones, of which around nine tenths are seen a single time; 4% to 5.5% belongs to the top ten. Sequenced material: peripheral blood. Receptor source: a man aged 45 to 65 with active COVID-19.

The chain links TRBV29-1 to TRBJ1-4, with 7 bases identical to TRBD1. Germline values: CDR1 SQVTM, CDR2 ANQGSEA. CDR3 length equals 13 residues. With 6 bases clipped from V and 3 bases from J, the junction kept 4 bases outside the gene matches. The CDR3 sequence is CSVRDSANEKLFF. The CDR3 DNA reads as TGCAGCGTCCGGGACAGTGCTAATGAAAAACTGTTTTTT.

The chain combines TRBV10-3 with TRBJ2-3, with TRBD2 matching over 7 bases. Looked up from germline, CDR1 is ENHRY and CDR2 is SYGVKD. CDR3 length equals 12 residues. The V and J ends lost 4 bases and 11 bases, in that order; junction bases with no gene match: 6. CDR3 protein: CAISAPGGGQYF. The CDR3 DNA reads as TGTGCCATCAGTGCTCCGGGCGGGGGGCAGTATTTT.

This clone has just a few counts. The chain couples TRBV6-5 to TRBJ1-5, with no clear D. CDR1 and CDR2 (germline): MNHEY, SVGAGI. The CDR3 totals 14 residues. V was shortened by 5 bases and J by 5 bases, with 13 bases between the two germline ends. The CDR3 region has the DNA TGTGCCAGCAGTCCTGCCCCTCGGGATCAGCCCCAGCATTTT. Its translation: CASSPAPRDQPQHF.

A few counts support this clone. The CDR3 spells CASSSYRSFETGPTEAFF. The CDR3 DNA follows: TGCGCCAGCAGCTCATACCGGTCCTTCGAGACAGGACCAACTGAAGCTTTCTTT. The chain combines TRBV5-1 with TRBJ1-1, with D maybe TRBD1 (6 bases). The CDR3 covers 18 residues. The germline CDR1 and CDR2 sequences are SGHRS and YFSETQ. V was pared by 3 bases and J by 5 bases, with 26 bases between.

DNA of the CDR3: TGCGCCAGCAGCGTACAGGGCAGCTCCTACAATGAGCAGTTCTTC. This translates into CASSVQGSSYNEQFF. The chain recombines TRBV5-1 with TRBJ2-1; possibly TRBD1 for D (6 bases). Trimming left V 4 bases short and J 0 bases short, with 11 bases between. This CDR3 contains 15 residues. Germline CDR1 reads SGHRS; CDR2 reads YFSETQ. Based on the CDR3 plus reference TRBV5-1 and TRBJ2-1, the full variable domain is KAGVTQTPRYLIKTRGQQVTLSCSPISGHRSVSWYQQTPGQGLQFLFEYFSETQRNKGNFPGRFSGRQFSNSRSEMNVSTLELGDSALYLCASSVQGSSYNEQFFGPGTRLTVL.

This chain joins TRBV7-3 and TRBJ2-1; 7 positions match TRBD1. The CDR3 length is 15 residues. With V trimmed by 2 bases and J by 5 bases, 6 bases remained unmatched. Germline V gives CDR1 SGHTA, CDR2 FQGTGA. CDR3 in DNA: TGTGCCAGCAGCTTATTGACAGGGTCCCACAATGAGCAGTTCTTC. Its translation is CASSLLTGSHNEQFF.

The chain recombines TRBV19 with TRBJ1-1; TRBD1 matches 7 bases. Germline CDR1 LNHDA, CDR2 SQIVND (reference sequence). Unmatched junction bases numbered 6, after V lost 4 bases and J lost 4 bases. CDR3 length: 14 residues. The CDR3 sequence is CASSTDRASTEAFF. The CDR3, as DNA: TGTGCCAGTAGTACCGACAGGGCTAGCACTGAAGCTTTCTTT.

This clone was picked up a small number of times. The gene calls are TRBV28 and TRBJ1-2, with TRBD1 matching 8 bases. Germline trimming cut 4 bases from V and 3 bases from J; bases unmatched to any gene: 7. The length of the CDR3 is 15 residues. Germline V lookup: CDR1 MDHEN, CDR2 SYDVKM. CDR3: CASSSAPGQDYGYTF. CDR3 bases: TGTGCCAGCAGTTCCGCACCGGGACAGGACTATGGCTACACCTTC.

The chain carries TRBV29-1 and TRBJ1-2; TRBD1 aligns across 9 bases. This CDR3 spans 14 amino acids. CDR1 is SQVTM and CDR2 is ANQGSEA in the germline V gene. Unmatched junction bases numbered 3, after V lost 4 bases and J lost 0 bases. CDR3 protein: CSVAGTGSNYGYTF. For the CDR3, the DNA is TGCAGCGTTGCGGGGACAGGGTCTAACTATGGCTACACCTTC.

V gene TRBV18 combines with J gene TRBJ2-6, with 8 positions matching TRBD1. CDR1 and CDR2 (germline): KGHSH, LQKENI. The length of the CDR3 is 16 residues. V shed 6 bases and J 0 bases; nucleotides not matched to a gene: 4. CDR3 DNA: TGTGCCAGCTCGCTTACAGGGGGCTCTGGGGCCAACGTCCTGACTTTC. Protein product: CASSLTGGSGANVLTF.

For this clone: The junction does not match germline at one end; this may be a read error. The V gene is TRBV4-1, the J gene TRBJ1-2; weak D call: TRBD1 (6 bases). The length of the CDR3 is 14 residues. The germline gives CDR1 MGHRA, CDR2 YSYEKL. CDR3 protein: CASSQELPGQDQNF. CDR3 DNA sequence: TGCGCCAGCAGCCAAGAGTTACCGGGACAAGACCAGAATTTC.

By share, this clone counts as medium-sized. V usage is TRBV6-2 or TRBV6-3 and J usage is TRBJ1-1, with D unresolved. The germline V and J ends were trimmed by 0 bases and 3 bases, with 14 bases remaining between them. The V gene's germline CDR1 is MNHEY and CDR2 SVGEGT. The CDR3 has 16 residues. CDR3 amino acids: CASSYSTRGVYTEAFF. The CDR3 DNA is TGTGCCAGCAGTTACTCGACGCGAGGCGTGTACACTGAAGCTTTCTTT.

The CDR3 spells CASSHAGNEQFF. The CDR3, as DNA: TGTGCCAGCAGCCATGCGGGGAATGAGCAGTTCTTC. This rearrangement joins TRBV3-1 (or the pseudogene TRBV3-2) to TRBJ2-1, with D possibly matching TRBD2 (6 bases). This CDR3 has 12 residues. Germline loops: CDR1 LGHDT, CDR2 YNNKEL (reference sequence). Deletions cut 3 bases from V and 7 bases from J, with 7 bases between.

The chain uses TRBV6-1 and TRBJ1-5; the D is unclear. The CDR3 is 13 residues long. V gave up 3 bases and J gave up 5 bases, with 8 bases separating them. CDR1 and CDR2 (germline): MNHNS, SASEGT. CDR3: CASSERYYQPQHF. Here the CDR3 DNA reads TGTGCCAGCAGTGAGCGGTATTATCAGCCCCAGCATTTT.

This clone appeared a single time. The chain joins TRBV19 to TRBJ1-1; perhaps TRBD1 as D (6 bases). V lost 7 bases and J lost 1, with 10 bases in between. The CDR3 is made up of 13 amino acids. CDR1 LNHDA and CDR2 SQIVND come from the germline V gene (reference sequence). CDR3 protein: CASIQGPNTEAFF. CDR3 nucleotide sequence: TGTGCCAGTATACAGGGACCGAACACTGAAGCTTTCTTT.

This sequence joins TRBV5-6 and TRBJ2-7; 7 nucleotides line up with TRBD2. The CDR3 is made up of 18 amino acids. The junction had 16 bases not matched to a gene; V was cut back by 4 bases and J by 0 bases. Germline CDR1 reads SGHDT; CDR2 reads YYEEEE. CDR3 amino acids: CASSGRGQLISLSYEQYF. The CDR3 DNA reads TGTGCCAGCAGCGGGAGGGGTCAGTTAATCTCTCTCTCCTACGAGCAGTACTTC.

The chain uses TRBV5-6 and TRBJ1-2; 7 bases map to TRBD1. The CDR3 loop spans 16 amino acids. CDR1 is SGHDT and CDR2 is YYEEEE in the germline V gene. The V segment lost 0 bases and the J segment 2 bases; nucleotides outside the gene matches: 7. CDR3 residues: CASSLGQGPRNYGYTF. In DNA form, the CDR3 reads TGTGCCAGCAGCTTGGGACAGGGCCCAAGGAACTATGGCTACACCTTC.

This clone has just a few counts. V usage is TRBV10-1 and J usage is TRBJ2-7; D is uncertain. Trimming pared 0 bases from V and 7 bases from J, leaving 13 bases between. The germline V gene has CDR1 WNHNN and CDR2 SYGVQD (reference sequence). This CDR3 spans 14 amino acids. The CDR3 reads CASSESLDLREQYF. The CDR3 nucleotides are TGCGCCAGCAGTGAGTCCCTTGACCTCAGGGAGCAGTACTTC.